These 10 T cell receptor beta chains originate from one sample sequenced in a study of blood T cells in healthy people across ages. Primers used in a second PCR of roughly 6 to 11 cycles were a sample-barcoded 5' primer and a J-beta primer mix. TCRdb independently ran MiXCR on the 5' RACE reads; one entry per CDR3 protein. Among over a million distinct CDR3 sequences listed, around 59% were seen once. Sequencing was done on a sample of blood. The receptor source for this set is a man younger than 35 in good health.

Comments on this clonotype: One end of the junction fails to match germline, which may point to a read error. The rearrangement joins TRBV10-2 to TRBJ2-3; TRBD1 or TRBD2 may be the D gene (5 bases each). Germline values: CDR1 WSHSY, CDR2 SAAADI. The CDR3 is 17 residues long. CDR3 sequence reads: CASSESSGTSGTDTQYF. CDR3 bases: TGCGCCAGCAGTGAGTCGTCGGGGACCTCTGGCACGGATACGCAGTATTTT.

This chain connects TRBV7-8 to TRBJ2-1; D unresolved. This CDR3 has 15 residues. Germline loops: CDR1 SGHVS, CDR2 FQNEAQ. Deletions cut 0 bases from V and 0 bases from J, with 6 bases between. The CDR3 DNA reads as TGTGCCAGCAGCTTAGCGGAAAGCTCCTACAATGAGCAGTTCTTC. Translated, it gives CASSLAESSYNEQFF.

V and J are TRBV5-5 and TRBJ1-2; 7 nucleotides agree with TRBD1. V dropped 4 bases and J dropped 5; count of bases not matched to a gene: 8. This CDR3 has 14 amino acids. The germline V gene encodes CDR1 SGHKS and CDR2 YYEKEE (reference sequence). In nucleotides, the CDR3 is TGTGCCAGCAGCCCTACCTCGACAGGGTATGGCTACACCTTC. It yields the protein CASSPTSTGYGYTF.

The CDR3 DNA is TGTGCCTGGACAGGCGGGAGACGAGGGAATGAGCAGTTCTTC. Translated, it gives CAWTGGRRGNEQFF. J is TRBJ2-1 and V is TRBV30; the match to TRBD2 covers 7 bases. The CDR3 is 14 residues long. Unmatched junction bases numbered 10, after V lost 4 bases and J lost 7 bases. In germline, CDR1 is GTSNPN, CDR2 SVGIG (reference sequence). Full variable domain (rest looked up from reference TRBV30 and TRBJ2-1): SQTIHQWPATLVQPVGSPLSLECTVEGTSNPNLYWYRQAAGRGLQLLFYSVGIGQISSEVPQNLSASRPQDRQFILSSKKLLLSDSGFYLCAWTGGRRGNEQFFGPGTRLTVL.

This clonotype came up a few times. The chain uses TRBV15 and TRBJ2-5, with 7 bases aligning to TRBD2. CDR1 LNHNV and CDR2 YYDKDF come from the germline V gene (reference sequence). The V gene end was trimmed by 0 bases and the J gene end by 11 bases; junction bases not matched to a gene: 9. The CDR3 runs to 14 residues. CDR3 in amino acids: CATSRDRTSEEQYF. The CDR3 nucleotides are TGTGCCACCAGCAGAGATAGGACTAGTGAAGAGCAGTACTTC.

V and J are TRBV6-2 or TRBV6-3 and TRBJ2-3; 7 bases fit TRBD2. Germline loops: CDR1 MNHEY, CDR2 SVGEGT. This CDR3 comprises 16 residues. Germline trimming cut 2 bases from V and 1 base from J; bases unmatched to any gene: 6. The CDR3 sequence: CASSYQRGRGTDTQYF. The DNA of the CDR3 is TGTGCCAGCAGTTACCAACGGGGGAGGGGCACAGATACGCAGTATTTT.

This clonotype has a count of ten or more. The genes are TRBV4-1 and TRBJ2-5; TRBD2 aligns across 8 bases. Trimming took 5 bases from V and 1 from J; bases not matched to a gene: 3. From germline, CDR1 is MGHRA and CDR2 YSYEKL. This CDR3 region has 14 residues. CDR3 loop: CASSFGRGQETQYF. The CDR3 nucleotides read TGCGCCAGCAGCTTCGGGAGGGGCCAAGAGACCCAGTACTTC.

The rearrangement joins TRBV6-2 or TRBV6-3 to TRBJ2-3, with D perhaps TRBD1 (7 bases). Deletions cut 7 bases from V and 0 bases from J, with 14 bases between. The CDR3 spans 15 residues. Germline loops: CDR1 MNHEY, CDR2 SVGEGT. CDR3 bases: TGTGCCAGCATCGGAGGGACAGCCAGCACAGATACGCAGTATTTT. It codes for CASIGGTASTDTQYF.

This clonotype was detected once. The rearrangement links TRBV20-1 to TRBJ2-7, with TRBD2 identical over 11 bases. This CDR3 is built from 19 residues. Germline V gene sequence: CDR1 DFQATT, CDR2 SNEGSKA (reference sequence). J was trimmed by 1 base and V by 3 bases; bases with no gene match: 17. CDR3 amino acids: CSARTPTSGGSLTSYEQYF. In nucleotides, the CDR3 is TGCAGTGCTAGGACGCCTACTAGCGGGGGATCCCTAACTTCCTACGAGCAGTACTTC.

The V and J genes are TRBV4-1 and TRBJ1-1, with TRBD1 as a possible D gene (5 bases). Trimming took off 0 bases at V and 6 bases at J, with 11 bases between the two ends. CDR3 length equals 14 residues. The V gene's germline CDR1 is MGHRA and CDR2 YSYEKL. CDR3 coding DNA: TGCGCCAGCAGCCAAGACGGGGGGTTCCCTGAAGCTTTCTTT. Residues: CASSQDGGFPEAFF.